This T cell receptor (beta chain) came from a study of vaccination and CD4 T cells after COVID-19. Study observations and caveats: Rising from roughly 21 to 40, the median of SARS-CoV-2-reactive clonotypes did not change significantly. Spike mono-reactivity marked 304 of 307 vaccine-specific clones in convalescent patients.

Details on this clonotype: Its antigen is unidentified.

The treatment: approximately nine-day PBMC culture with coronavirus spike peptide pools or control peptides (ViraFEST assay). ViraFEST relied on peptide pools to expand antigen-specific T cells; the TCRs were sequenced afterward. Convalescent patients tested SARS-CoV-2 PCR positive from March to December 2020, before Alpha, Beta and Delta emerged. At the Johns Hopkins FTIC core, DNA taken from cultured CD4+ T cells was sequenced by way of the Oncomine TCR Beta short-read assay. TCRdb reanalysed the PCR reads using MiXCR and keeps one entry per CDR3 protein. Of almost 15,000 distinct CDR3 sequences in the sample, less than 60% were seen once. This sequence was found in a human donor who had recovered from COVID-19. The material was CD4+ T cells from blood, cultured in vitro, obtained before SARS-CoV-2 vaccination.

The CDR3 DNA sequence: TGCAGTGCTAGAGACACAGGGTATGAGTTCACTCCCCAGCATTTT. The encoded protein is CSARDTGYEFTPQHF. This chain connects TRBV20-1 to TRBJ1-5, with a tentative D call TRBD1 (6 bases). Germline-derived CDR1 and CDR2 are DFQATT and SNEGSKA (reference sequence). The V gene lost 0 bases and the J gene lost 10 bases, with 19 bases spanning the gap. CDR3 length equals 15 residues.